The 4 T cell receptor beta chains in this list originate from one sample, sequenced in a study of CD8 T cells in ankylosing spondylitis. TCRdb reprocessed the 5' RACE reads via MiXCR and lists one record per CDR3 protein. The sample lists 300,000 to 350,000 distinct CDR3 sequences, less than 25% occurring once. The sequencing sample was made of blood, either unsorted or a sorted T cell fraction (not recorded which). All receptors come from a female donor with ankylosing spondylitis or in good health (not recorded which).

The CDR3: CATSVGFNQPQHF. CDR3 DNA sequence: TGTGCCACCAGCGTGGGGTTTAATCAGCCCCAGCATTTT. V usage is TRBV15 and J usage is TRBJ1-5; D unclear. Germline CDR1 LNHNV, CDR2 YYDKDF (reference sequence). V lost 5 bases to trimming and J lost 4 bases, with 9 bases between them. CDR3 length: 13 amino acids.

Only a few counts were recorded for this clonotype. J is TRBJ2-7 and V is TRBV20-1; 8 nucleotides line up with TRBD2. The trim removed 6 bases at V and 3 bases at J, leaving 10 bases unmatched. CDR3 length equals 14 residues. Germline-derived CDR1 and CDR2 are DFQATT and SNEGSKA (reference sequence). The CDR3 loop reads CSAEWRGAIYEQYF. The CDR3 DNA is TGCAGTGCCGAATGGCGGGGGGCAATCTACGAGCAGTACTTC.

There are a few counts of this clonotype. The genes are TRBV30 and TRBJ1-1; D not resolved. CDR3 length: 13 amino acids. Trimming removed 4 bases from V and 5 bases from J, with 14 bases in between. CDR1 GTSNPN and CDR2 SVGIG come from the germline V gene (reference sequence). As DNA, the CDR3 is TGTGCCTGGATCCTGTGGCAGGCGACTGAAGCTTTCTTT. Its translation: CAWILWQATEAFF. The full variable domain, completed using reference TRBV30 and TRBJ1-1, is SQTIHQWPATLVQPVGSPLSLECTVEGTSNPNLYWYRQAAGRGLQLLFYSVGIGQISSEVPQNLSASRPQDRQFILSSKKLLLSDSGFYLCAWILWQATEAFFGQGTRLTVV.

CDR3 DNA sequence: TGCAGTGCAAGACTAGCGGGTGACCCCCGCCACGAGCAGTACTTC. It is translated as CSARLAGDPRHEQYF. The chain couples TRBV20-1 to TRBJ2-7, with 10 bases aligning to TRBD2. V was clipped by 6 bases and J by 5 bases; unmatched bases: 13. CDR3 length: 15 residues. CDR1 and CDR2 (germline): DFQATT, SNEGSKA (reference sequence).